This T cell receptor beta chain originates from a study of blood T cell repertoires in COVID-19. Background on the study: There were acute and convalescent COVID-19 samples, and they came from the United States, Italy and Spain.

Per the authors' pipeline: Estimated nucleated cell counts came from reference gene primer amplification. This table comes from immunoSEQ multiplex PCR, and its TCRdb copy is limited to in-frame clones, with some not included. V, J and clone size are taken as reported in that table, and D and trimming were inferred from the DNA itself. This table has about 220,000 clones, more than 65% appearing once. The CDR3 extends over 13 amino acids. Germline CDR1 ENHRY, CDR2 SYGVKD. V lost 0 bases and J lost 2, with 4 bases in between. Sequencing was carried out using peripheral blood. The clonotype originates from an elderly woman with acute or convalescent COVID-19. This chain uses TRBV10-3 with TRBJ1-1; D remains ambiguous. CDR3 residues: CAISESLNTEAFF. The CDR3 DNA reads as TGTGCCATCAGTGAGTCATTAAACACTGAAGCTTTCTTT.